This TCR beta chain was sequenced for a study of T cell repertoires in cytomegalovirus infection. The ends were cut back, 0 bases at V and 3 bases at J, with 8 bases in the middle. Germline V CDR1 and CDR2: MNHEY, SVGAGI. This CDR3 comprises 14 residues. Comment on this clonotype: The target antigen is unknown.

MiXCR, run by TCRdb on the reads, gives a single entry per CDR3 protein. The sample has about a million distinct CDR3 sequences, less than 40% seen once. The gene calls are TRBV6-5 and TRBJ1-1; tentative D call: TRBD1 (6 bases). The material was cultured CD8+ T cells from PBMCs, obtained from culture after CMV antigen stimulation. The TCR originated in a human donor in good health (CMV status not recorded). Some clones in this sample may be carry-over from other donors' samples. The CDR3 sequence: CASSYSQGYTEAFF. CDR3 nucleotides: TGTGCCAGCAGTTACTCCCAGGGGTACACTGAAGCTTTCTTT.